This T cell receptor (beta chain) appears in the sequencing data of a study of spatial heterogeneity in lung cancer. This clonotype was observed at least ten times. Regarding time point: blood at routine non-recurrence follow-up after resection. Sequencing covered unsorted whole RNA taken from tumor, nontumor lung or frozen PBMC. One entry per CDR3 protein, called by TCRdb with MiXCR from the 5' RACE reads. Among about 27,000 distinct CDR3 sequences listed, about 5.3% were seen once. This receptor was identified in a female donor with early-stage non-small cell lung cancer. The sequencing here drew on PBMCs, taken at follow-up.

This CDR3 reads CASSFVGLSPYEQYF. The DNA for the CDR3 is TGTGCCAGCAGTTTCGTCGGCCTTTCCCCCTACGAGCAGTACTTC. The chain has TRBV12-3 or TRBV12-4 and TRBJ2-7; unclear D gene. Trimming removed 3 bases at V and 2 bases at J, with 14 bases between. The CDR3 has 15 amino acids.